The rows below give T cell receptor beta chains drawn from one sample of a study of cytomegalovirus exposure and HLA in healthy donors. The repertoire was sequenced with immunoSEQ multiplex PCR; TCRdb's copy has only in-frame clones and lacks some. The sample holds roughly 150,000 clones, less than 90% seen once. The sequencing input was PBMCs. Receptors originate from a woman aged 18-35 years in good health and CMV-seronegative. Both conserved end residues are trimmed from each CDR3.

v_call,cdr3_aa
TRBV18,ASSPPRGMDKQY
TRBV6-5,ASSHQGYNEQF
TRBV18,ASSPARGPNEKLF
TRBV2,ASSPQGARPAF
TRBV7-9,ASSQLGGISSPLH
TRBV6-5,ASSYAAGMNTEAF
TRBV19,ASTQGGQRANYGYT
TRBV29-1,SVEENGDYT
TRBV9,ASSPQGGLPYEQY
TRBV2,ASSEAGLAGGYEQY